The present T cell receptor beta chain was sequenced within a study of blood T cell repertoires in COVID-19. Study summary: Sites across the United States, Italy and Spain contributed samples from acute and convalescent COVID-19.

V shed 5 bases and J 7 bases; nucleotides not matched to a gene: 4. The CDR3 has 14 residues. Looked up from germline, CDR1 is PRHDT and CDR2 is FYEKMQ (reference sequence). The authors' processing: Amplified reference gene primers provided the basis for estimating nucleated cell counts. TCRdb's copy holds only in-frame clones and misses some; the assay was immunoSEQ multiplex PCR. V, J and clone size derive from that table, while D and trimming were established from the DNA sequence. The sample includes about 74,000 clones, around 74% of them seen just once. The source is an older man with acute or convalescent COVID-19. The sequencing input was peripheral blood. The chain recombines TRBV13 with TRBJ2-7; TRBD2 matches 14 bases. This CDR3 is CASSLGTSGSEQYF. DNA of the CDR3: TGTGCCAGCAGCCTCGGGACTAGCGGGAGTGAGCAGTACTTC.